The 31 T cell receptor beta chains reported below all come from one sample, sequenced in a study of cytomegalovirus exposure and HLA in healthy donors. Primers for the PCR totalled 60 Vbeta and 13 Jbeta. Generated by immunoSEQ multiplex PCR, the TCRdb table keeps only in-frame clones and is missing some. The table has approximately 130,000 clones, about 80% seen once; the top ten hold roughly 3.2%. Sequencing was carried out using PBMCs. Receptors originate from a young man in good health and CMV-seronegative.

V is TRBV9 and J is TRBJ2-5, with 14 bases fitting TRBD2. The V gene's germline CDR1 is SGDLS and CDR2 YYNGEE. CDR3 size: 14 residues. V lost 4 bases, J lost 11 bases, and 7 bases stayed unmatched. In nucleotides, the CDR3 is TGTGCCAGCAGCCGGGGACTAGCGGGAGAAGAGCAGTACTTC. Its translation is CASSRGLAGEEQYF. Full variable domain (rest looked up from reference TRBV9 and TRBJ2-5): DSGVTQTPKHLITATGQRVTLRCSPRSGDLSVYWYQQSLDQGLQFLIQYYNGEERAKGNILERFSAQQFPDLHSELNLSSLELGDSALYFCASSRGLAGEEQYFGPGTRLLVL.

V gene TRBV28 combines with J gene TRBJ2-7, with no clear D. Deletions cut 0 bases from V and 3 bases from J, with 9 bases between. The CDR3 length is 14 residues. Germline CDR1 and CDR2: MDHEN and SYDVKM. The CDR3 sequence is CASSLWEMRYEQYF. For the CDR3, the DNA is TGTGCCAGCAGTTTATGGGAGATGCGCTACGAGCAGTACTTC.

CDR3 sequence: CASSQENWGTGQDTQYF. The CDR3 DNA reads TGCGCCAGCAGCCAAGAGAATTGGGGGACAGGGCAAGATACGCAGTATTTT. V and J are TRBV4-3 and TRBJ2-3; 9 positions agree with TRBD1. V dropped 0 bases and J dropped 5; count of bases not matched to a gene: 9. There are 17 residues in the CDR3. Germline CDR1 is LGHNA and CDR2 is YSLEER.

This rearrangement joins TRBV5-1 to TRBJ1-2; 8 bases agree with TRBD1. CDR1 and CDR2 (germline): SGHRS, YFSETQ. V lost 0 bases and J lost 2; bases outside the gene matches: 9. The CDR3 extends over 17 amino acids. The DNA of the CDR3 is TGCGCCAGCAGCTTGGGCACTCCGGGACAGGCCAACTATGGCTACACCTTC. It is translated as CASSLGTPGQANYGYTF.

The V gene is TRBV7-9, the J gene TRBJ2-3, with D possibly matching TRBD1 (6 bases). CDR1 SEHNR and CDR2 FQNEAQ come from the germline V gene (reference sequence). Trimming pared 5 bases from V and 6 bases from J, leaving 21 bases between. This CDR3 spans 16 amino acids. The CDR3 DNA is TGTGCCAGCAGCGAAAACAGAGGGACAATGGCCGATACGCAGTATTTT. It translates to CASSENRGTMADTQYF. Looking up the rest from reference TRBV7-9 and TRBJ2-3 gives the full variable domain: DTGVSQNPRHKITKRGQNVTFRCDPISEHNRLYWYRQTLGQGPEFLTYFQNEAQLEKSRLLSDRFSAERPKGSFSTLEIQRTEQGDSAMYLCASSENRGTMADTQYFGPGTRLTVL.

The chain combines TRBV16 with TRBJ2-1; 10 positions match TRBD2. CDR3 size: 20 residues. The germline gives CDR1 KGHSY, CDR2 FQNENV. V lost 4 bases to trimming and J lost 2 bases; unmatched junction nucleotides: 17. The CDR3 loop is CASSRPSILAGTPTYNEQFF. As DNA, the CDR3 is TGTGCCAGCAGCCGACCATCTATACTAGCGGGGACCCCAACCTACAATGAGCAGTTCTTC.

V and J are TRBV2 and TRBJ1-1, with 7 bases identical to TRBD1. Trimming at V came to 4 bases and at J to 1 base, leaving 9 bases not matched to a gene. Germline-derived CDR1 and CDR2 are SNHLY and FYNNEI. The CDR3 spans 16 residues. The CDR3 region is CASSGRSGTANTEAFF. Written as DNA, the CDR3 is TGTGCCAGCAGTGGAAGGTCGGGGACAGCGAACACTGAAGCTTTCTTT.

The chain uses TRBV5-1 and TRBJ2-6, with 9 bases identical to TRBD1. Germline V gives CDR1 SGHRS, CDR2 YFSETQ. This CDR3 has 16 residues. After removal of 9 bases from V and 0 bases from J, the junction contained 7 bases not matched to a gene. The CDR3 nucleotides read TGCGCCACCCGGACAGGGGACCACTCTGGGGCCAACGTCCTGACTTTC. Translation: CATRTGDHSGANVLTF.

This chain connects TRBV30 to TRBJ1-2; D is ambiguous. Germline V gives CDR1 GTSNPN, CDR2 SVGIG (reference sequence). The CDR3 sequence is 12 residues long. Trimming left V 1 base short and J 6 bases short, with 9 bases between. The CDR3 region has the DNA TGTGCCTGGAGTGCCACGGGGAATGGCTACACCTTC. Amino acid sequence: CAWSATGNGYTF.

This rearrangement joins TRBV5-6 to TRBJ1-2, with 9 bases matching TRBD1. There are 15 residues in the CDR3. J gave up 0 bases and V 3 bases, and 3 bases lay outside the gene matches. Germline assignment: CDR1 SGHDT and CDR2 YYEEEE. The CDR3 is CASSSQGATNYGYTF. CDR3 DNA sequence: TGTGCCAGCAGCTCACAGGGGGCCACTAACTATGGCTACACCTTC.

The chain recombines TRBV29-1 with TRBJ1-2, with D hard to call. V was cut by 6 bases and J by 3 bases, with 11 bases left in between. The CDR3 contains 12 residues. From germline, CDR1 is SQVTM and CDR2 ANQGSEA. The CDR3 sequence: CSVTAGDYGYTF. The CDR3 DNA is TGCAGCGTCACGGCAGGCGACTATGGCTACACCTTC.

The chain has TRBV6-1 and TRBJ2-7, with D possibly matching TRBD1 (5 bases). V was trimmed by 1 base and J by 2 bases, leaving 9 bases between them. CDR3 size: 14 residues. CDR1 and CDR2 from the germline V gene are MNHNS and SASEGT. The CDR3 loop is CASSEDGRAYEQYF. The CDR3 nucleotides read TGTGCCAGCAGTGAAGATGGCAGGGCCTACGAGCAGTACTTC.

This sequence joins TRBV2 and TRBJ1-2; 7 bases line up with TRBD1. The CDR3 spans 13 residues. After removal of 5 bases from V and 4 bases from J, the junction contained 4 bases not matched to a gene. Germline CDR1 and CDR2: SNHLY and FYNNEI. CDR3 in amino acids: CASSTRGSYGYTF. The CDR3 nucleotides are TGTGCCAGCAGTACCAGGGGGTCCTATGGCTACACCTTC.

The rearrangement uses TRBV5-1 and TRBJ2-7; unclear D gene. The CDR3 consists of 13 residues. Trimming stripped 1 base from V and 0 bases from J, with 5 bases between. Germline V lookup: CDR1 SGHRS, CDR2 YFSETQ. The CDR3 bases are TGCGCCAGCAGCTTGCCCAGCTCCTACGAGCAGTACTTC. It is translated as CASSLPSSYEQYF.

This clone was seen only once. This chain joins TRBV7-2 and TRBJ2-7; TRBD1 agrees at 9 bases. CDR1 and CDR2 (germline): SGHTA, FQGNSA. Losses at the gene ends were 6 bases for V and 3 bases for J; bases not matched to a gene: 3. This CDR3 has 13 amino acids. CDR3 sequence (DNA): TGTGCCAGCAGGGGACAGGGCTACTACGAGCAGTACTTC. Protein product: CASRGQGYYEQYF.

This chain connects TRBV4-1 to TRBJ2-5; a weak D match, TRBD1 (7 bases). With 4 bases removed from V and 0 bases from J, the gap between germline ends came to 21 bases. Germline V CDR1 and CDR2: MGHRA, YSYEKL. The CDR3 is made up of 18 amino acids. This CDR3 reads CASSRFGRGQGDQETQYF. DNA for the CDR3: TGCGCCAGCAGCCGTTTCGGACGGGGGCAGGGGGACCAAGAGACCCAGTACTTC.

This chain uses TRBV19 with TRBJ1-4; D remains unclear. The V and J ends lost 4 bases and 7 bases respectively, with 7 bases between them. Looked up from germline, CDR1 is LNHDA and CDR2 is SQIVND (reference sequence). The CDR3 is made up of 12 amino acids. The CDR3 region is CASSKEAEKLFF. The CDR3 DNA follows: TGTGCCAGTAGTAAGGAGGCTGAAAAACTGTTTTTT.

CDR3 protein: CASSPRTGGIYEQYF. CDR3 in DNA: TGTGCCAGCAGCCCCCGGACAGGGGGCATTTACGAGCAGTACTTC. The J gene is TRBJ2-7, the V gene TRBV27, with TRBD1 identical over 11 bases. Germline V CDR1 and CDR2: MNHEY, SMNVEV (reference sequence). The CDR3 contains 15 residues. Losses at the gene ends were 6 bases for V and 4 bases for J; bases not matched to a gene: 8.

The chain links TRBV19 to TRBJ1-2; TRBD1 matches 8 bases. The V gene's germline CDR1 is LNHDA and CDR2 SQIVND (reference sequence). The CDR3 loop spans 14 amino acids. Trimming cost V 5 bases and J 3 bases; bases outside gene matches: 5. This CDR3 is CASSPGTGDYGYTF. In DNA form, the CDR3 reads TGTGCCAGTAGTCCAGGGACAGGCGACTATGGCTACACCTTC.

The chain joins TRBV5-4 to TRBJ1-2; D might be TRBD1 (6 bases). Trimming removed 0 bases from V and 0 bases from J, with 12 bases in between. Germline CDR1 and CDR2: SGHNT and YYREEE (reference sequence). The CDR3 is 16 amino acids. The CDR3 reads CASSLAPGQPNYGYTF. The CDR3 DNA reads TGTGCCAGCAGCTTGGCTCCGGGACAACCTAACTATGGCTACACCTTC. Complete variable domain (other parts from reference TRBV5-4 and TRBJ1-2): ETGVTQSPTHLIKTRGQQVTLRCSSQSGHNTVSWYQQALGQGPQFIFQYYREEENGRGNFPPRFSGLQFPNYSSELNVNALELDDSALYLCASSLAPGQPNYGYTFGSGTRLTVV.

This chain connects TRBV28 to TRBJ2-7, with 7 bases aligning to TRBD2. The CDR3 length is 16 residues. J gave up 1 base and V 5 bases, and 11 bases lay outside the gene matches. Germline assignment: CDR1 MDHEN and CDR2 SYDVKM. For the CDR3, the DNA is TGTGCCAGCAGTACTCTAGCGGTGTACCTGTCCTACGAGCAGTACTTC. Translation: CASSTLAVYLSYEQYF.

This chain joins TRBV27 and TRBJ2-1, with D unresolved. The CDR3 covers 12 residues. Germline V gives CDR1 MNHEY, CDR2 SMNVEV (reference sequence). The V end was cut by 4 bases, the J end by 3 bases, with 4 bases between. For the CDR3, the DNA is TGTGCCAGCAGTTCCCTCTACAATGAGCAGTTCTTC. It codes for CASSSLYNEQFF.

V gene TRBV19 combines with J gene TRBJ1-3; D gene ambiguous. V dropped 7 bases and J dropped 0 bases, with 7 bases sitting between them. Germline V CDR1 and CDR2: LNHDA, SQIVND (reference sequence). The CDR3 sequence is 13 residues long. CDR3 bases: TGTGCCAGTATGTTCAACTCTGGAAACACCATATATTTT. This translates into CASMFNSGNTIYF.

This clone was detected only a few times. This sequence joins TRBV6-4 and TRBJ2-2; 7 bases are a match to TRBD1. The trim removed 6 bases at V and 4 bases at J, leaving 5 bases unmatched. Germline CDR1 reads MRHNA; CDR2 reads SNTAGT. The CDR3 runs 14 residues. The CDR3 reads CASSPDRVTGELFF. The DNA of the CDR3 is TGTGCCAGCAGCCCAGACAGGGTCACCGGGGAGCTGTTTTTT.

This clone was detected a few times. The genes are TRBV25-1 and TRBJ2-4; 7 nucleotides agree with TRBD1. Per the germline V gene, CDR1 is MGHDK and CDR2 is SYGVNS. V lost 1 base and J lost 8; bases outside the gene matches: 11. CDR3 length: 16 residues. In DNA form, the CDR3 reads TGTGCCAGCAGTGAATTTTTGGCAGGGGGTCGGGACATTCAGTACTTC. Its protein is CASSEFLAGGRDIQYF. Based on the CDR3 plus reference TRBV25-1 and TRBJ2-4, the full variable domain is EADIYQTPRYLVIGTGKKITLECSQTMGHDKMYWYQQDPGMELHLIHYSYGVNSTEKGDLSSESTVSRIRTEHFPLTLESARPSHTSQYLCASSEFLAGGRDIQYFGAGTRLSVL.

The V gene is TRBV2, the J gene TRBJ2-5, with D possibly TRBD1 on 6 matching bases. Between the trimmed V and J ends, which lost 1 base and 5 bases, there was a span of 8 bases. The germline gives CDR1 SNHLY, CDR2 FYNNEI. The CDR3 spans 13 residues. CDR3 loop: CASSEDRDETQYF. The CDR3 region has the DNA TGTGCCAGCAGTGAAGACAGGGATGAGACCCAGTACTTC.

This rearrangement joins TRBV5-4 to TRBJ2-2, with TRBD1 matching over 7 bases. The germline V gene has CDR1 SGHNT and CDR2 YYREEE (reference sequence). The length of the CDR3 is 15 residues. V was pared by 2 bases and J by 7 bases, with 8 bases of the junction left unmatched. CDR3 residues: CASSLDAQGFGELFF. CDR3 coding DNA: TGTGCCAGCAGCTTAGACGCACAGGGGTTCGGGGAGCTGTTTTTT.

This clone is a singleton in its sample. The chain links TRBV29-1 to TRBJ2-5, with 8 nucleotides matching TRBD1. Looked up from germline, CDR1 is SQVTM and CDR2 is ANQGSEA. V gave up 6 bases and J gave up 2 bases; unmatched junction bases: 5. The length of the CDR3 is 13 residues. The CDR3 region is CSVFQGAQETQYF. In DNA, the CDR3 is TGCAGCGTATTCCAGGGGGCTCAAGAGACCCAGTACTTC.

This clone appeared a single time. The chain employs TRBV2 and TRBJ2-3; possible D gene TRBD2, 6 bases. The CDR3 covers 15 residues. Germline V gene lookup returns CDR1 SNHLY and CDR2 FYNNEI. V was clipped by 4 bases and J by 0 bases, with 11 bases between them. The CDR3 spells CASSVGGVSTDTQYF. CDR3 coding DNA: TGTGCCAGCAGTGTCGGGGGAGTGAGCACAGATACGCAGTATTTT.

J is TRBJ2-7 and V is TRBV15; maybe TRBD1 (6 bases). Germline V gene sequence: CDR1 LNHNV, CDR2 YYDKDF (reference sequence). Trimming shortened V by 0 bases and J by 0 bases, and 9 bases separated the two germline ends. The CDR3 consists of 15 residues. CDR3 DNA sequence: TGTGCCACCAGCAGAGAACAGGGAGACTCCTACGAGCAGTACTTC. The encoded protein is CATSREQGDSYEQYF.

The rearrangement uses TRBV5-6 and TRBJ2-2, with D perhaps TRBD1 (5 bases). The CDR3 is 14 amino acids. Trimming took 1 base from V and 1 from J, leaving 5 bases between them. The germline V gene has CDR1 SGHDT and CDR2 YYEEEE. The CDR3 DNA reads as TGTGCCAGCAGCTTGACAGGGAACACCGGGGAGCTGTTTTTT. Residues: CASSLTGNTGELFF.